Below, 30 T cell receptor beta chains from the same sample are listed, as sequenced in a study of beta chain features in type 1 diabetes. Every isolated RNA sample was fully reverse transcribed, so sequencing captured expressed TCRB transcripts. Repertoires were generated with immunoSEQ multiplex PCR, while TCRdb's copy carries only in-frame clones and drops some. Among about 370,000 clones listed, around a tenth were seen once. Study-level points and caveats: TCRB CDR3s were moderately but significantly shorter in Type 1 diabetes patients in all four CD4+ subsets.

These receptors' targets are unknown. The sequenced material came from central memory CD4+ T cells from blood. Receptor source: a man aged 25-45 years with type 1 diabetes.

CDR3 DNA sequence: TGTGCCAGTAGTATGGGTAGGGGCATCCCCCTCTACGAGCAGTACTTC. Its protein product is CASSMGRGIPLYEQYF. The chain links TRBV19 to TRBJ2-7; tentatively, D is TRBD1 (5 bases). This CDR3 region has 16 residues. Germline loops: CDR1 LNHDA, CDR2 SQIVND (reference sequence). V lost 3 bases and J lost 3, with 18 bases in between.

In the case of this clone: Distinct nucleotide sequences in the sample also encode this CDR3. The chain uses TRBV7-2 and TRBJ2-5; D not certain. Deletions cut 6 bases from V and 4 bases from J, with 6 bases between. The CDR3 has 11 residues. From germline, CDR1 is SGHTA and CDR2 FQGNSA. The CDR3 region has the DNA TGTGCCAGCAGTCAAGGAGAGACCCAGTACTTC. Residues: CASSQGETQYF. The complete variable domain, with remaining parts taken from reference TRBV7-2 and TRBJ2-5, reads GAGVSQSPSNKVTEKGKDVELRCDPISGHTALYWYRQSLGQGLEFLIYFQGNSAPDKSGLPSDRFSAERTGGSVSTLTIQRTQQEDSAVYLCASSQGETQYFGPGTRLLVL.

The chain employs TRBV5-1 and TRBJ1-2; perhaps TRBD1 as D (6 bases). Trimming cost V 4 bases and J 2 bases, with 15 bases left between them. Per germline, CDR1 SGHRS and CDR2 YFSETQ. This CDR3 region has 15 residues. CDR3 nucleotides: TGCGCCAGCAGCCCCTCTGGAGGGGGAAACTATGGCTACACCTTC. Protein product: CASSPSGGGNYGYTF.

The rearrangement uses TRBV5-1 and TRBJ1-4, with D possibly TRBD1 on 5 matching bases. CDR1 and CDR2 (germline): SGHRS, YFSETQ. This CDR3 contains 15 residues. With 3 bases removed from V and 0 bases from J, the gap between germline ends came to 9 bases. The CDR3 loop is CASSWDGATNEKLFF. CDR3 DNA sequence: TGCGCCAGCAGCTGGGACGGCGCAACTAATGAAAAACTGTTTTTT.

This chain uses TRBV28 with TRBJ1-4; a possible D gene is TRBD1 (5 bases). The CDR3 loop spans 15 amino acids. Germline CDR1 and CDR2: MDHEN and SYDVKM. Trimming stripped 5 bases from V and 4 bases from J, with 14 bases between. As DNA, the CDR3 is TGTGCCAGCAGTCCAATCGGGGCCGTTAATGAAAAACTGTTTTTT. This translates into CASSPIGAVNEKLFF.

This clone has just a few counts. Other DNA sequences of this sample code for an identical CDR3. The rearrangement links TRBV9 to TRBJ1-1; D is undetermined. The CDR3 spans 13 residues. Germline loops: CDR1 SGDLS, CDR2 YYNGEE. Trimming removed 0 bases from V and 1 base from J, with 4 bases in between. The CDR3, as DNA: TGTGCCAGCAGCGTAGCACCGAACACTGAAGCTTTCTTT. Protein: CASSVAPNTEAFF.

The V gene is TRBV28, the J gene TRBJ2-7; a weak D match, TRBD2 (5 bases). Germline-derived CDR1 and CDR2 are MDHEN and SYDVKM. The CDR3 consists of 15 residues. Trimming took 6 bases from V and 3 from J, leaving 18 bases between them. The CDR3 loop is CASRSGSGMGYEQYF. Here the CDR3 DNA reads TGTGCCAGCAGATCGGGTTCGGGAATGGGCTACGAGCAGTACTTC.

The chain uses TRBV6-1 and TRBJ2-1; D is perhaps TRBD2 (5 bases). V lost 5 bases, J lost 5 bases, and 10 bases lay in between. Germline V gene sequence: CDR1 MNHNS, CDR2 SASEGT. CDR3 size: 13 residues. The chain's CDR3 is CASSLDGNNEQFF. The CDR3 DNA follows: TGTGCCAGCAGTCTGGACGGGAACAATGAGCAGTTCTTC.

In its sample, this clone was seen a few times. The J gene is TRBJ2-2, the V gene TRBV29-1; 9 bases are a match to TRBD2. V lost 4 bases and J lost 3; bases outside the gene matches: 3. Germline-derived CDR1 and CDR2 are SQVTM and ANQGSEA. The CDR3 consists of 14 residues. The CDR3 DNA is TGCAGCGTTGTTAGCGGGGGCTACACCGGGGAGCTGTTTTTT. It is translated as CSVVSGGYTGELFF.

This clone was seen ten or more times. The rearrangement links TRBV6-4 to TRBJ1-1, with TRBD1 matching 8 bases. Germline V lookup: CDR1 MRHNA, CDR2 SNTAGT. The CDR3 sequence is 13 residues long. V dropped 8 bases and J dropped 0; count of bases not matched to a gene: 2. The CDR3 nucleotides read TGTGCCAGCGCGGACAGGGTGAACACTGAAGCTTTCTTT. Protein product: CASADRVNTEAFF.

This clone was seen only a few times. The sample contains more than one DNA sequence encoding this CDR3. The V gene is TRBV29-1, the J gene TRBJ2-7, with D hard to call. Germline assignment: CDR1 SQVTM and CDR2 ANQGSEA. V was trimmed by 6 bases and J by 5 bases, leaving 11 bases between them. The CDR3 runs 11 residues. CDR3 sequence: CSVRLGDEQYF. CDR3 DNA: TGCAGCGTCCGCTTGGGCGACGAGCAGTACTTC.

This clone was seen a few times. CDR3 DNA: TGTGCCAGCAGTGCCTGGACGGAATATGGCTACACCTTC. Protein sequence: CASSAWTEYGYTF. The V gene is TRBV6-1, the J gene TRBJ1-2; D not resolved. This CDR3 contains 13 residues. From germline, CDR1 is MNHNS and CDR2 SASEGT. The V end lost 4 bases, the J end lost 5 bases, and 11 bases lay between the germline ends.

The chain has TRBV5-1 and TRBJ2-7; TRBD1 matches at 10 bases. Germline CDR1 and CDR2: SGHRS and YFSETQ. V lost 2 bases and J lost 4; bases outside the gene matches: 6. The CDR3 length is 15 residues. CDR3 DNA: TGCGCCAGCAGCTTTCGAGACAGGGGGCGGTACGAGCAGTACTTC. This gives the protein CASSFRDRGRYEQYF. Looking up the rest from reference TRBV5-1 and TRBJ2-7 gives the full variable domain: KAGVTQTPRYLIKTRGQQVTLSCSPISGHRSVSWYQQTPGQGLQFLFEYFSETQRNKGNFPGRFSGRQFSNSRSEMNVSTLELGDSALYLCASSFRDRGRYEQYFGPGTRLTVT.

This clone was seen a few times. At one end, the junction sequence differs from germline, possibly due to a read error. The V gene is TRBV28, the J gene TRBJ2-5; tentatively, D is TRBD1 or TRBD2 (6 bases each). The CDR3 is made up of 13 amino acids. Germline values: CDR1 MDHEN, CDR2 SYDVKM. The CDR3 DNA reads TGTGCCAGCAGTCCTTTCCCGGGACGGGGGCCCCACTTC. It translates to CASSPFPGRGPHF. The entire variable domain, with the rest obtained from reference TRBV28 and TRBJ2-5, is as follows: DVKVTQSSRYLVKRTGEKVFLECVQDMDHENMFWYRQDPGLGLRLIYFSYDVKMKEKGDIPEGYSVSREKKERFSLILESASTNQTSMYLCASSPFPGRGPHFGPGTRLLVL.

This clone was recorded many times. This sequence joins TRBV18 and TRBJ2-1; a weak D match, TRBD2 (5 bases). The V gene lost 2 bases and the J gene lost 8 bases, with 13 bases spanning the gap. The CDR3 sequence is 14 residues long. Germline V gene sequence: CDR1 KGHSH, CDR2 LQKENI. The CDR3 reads CASSPRGFKDEQFF. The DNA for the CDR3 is TGTGCCAGCTCACCAAGAGGGTTTAAGGATGAGCAGTTCTTC. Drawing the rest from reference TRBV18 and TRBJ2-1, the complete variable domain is NAGVMQNPRHLVRRRGQEARLRCSPMKGHSHVYWYRQLPEEGLKFMVYLQKENIIDESGMPKERFSAEFPKEGPSILRIQQVVRGDSAAYFCASSPRGFKDEQFFGPGTRLTVL.

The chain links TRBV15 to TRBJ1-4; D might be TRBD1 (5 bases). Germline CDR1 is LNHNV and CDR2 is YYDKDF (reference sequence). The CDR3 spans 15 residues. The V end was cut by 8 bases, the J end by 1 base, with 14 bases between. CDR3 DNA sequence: TGTGCCACCTACCCGGGGGGGGGAACTAATGAAAAACTGTTTTTT. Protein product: CATYPGGGTNEKLFF.

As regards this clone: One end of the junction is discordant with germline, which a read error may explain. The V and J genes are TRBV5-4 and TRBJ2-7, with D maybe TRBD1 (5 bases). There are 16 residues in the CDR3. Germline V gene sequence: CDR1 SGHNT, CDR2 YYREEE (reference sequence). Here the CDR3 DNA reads TGCGCCAGCAGCCAAGATTGGGGCGGTAACTCCTACGAGCAGTACTTC. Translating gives CASSQDWGGNSYEQYF.

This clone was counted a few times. The chain's CDR3 is CASTIATNEKLFF. CDR3 sequence (DNA): TGTGCCAGCACGATCGCAACTAATGAAAAACTGTTTTTT. The genes are TRBV28 and TRBJ1-4; D not resolved. Between the trimmed V and J ends, which lost 7 bases and 0 bases, there was a span of 6 bases. CDR3 length equals 13 residues. The germline V gene encodes CDR1 MDHEN and CDR2 SYDVKM.

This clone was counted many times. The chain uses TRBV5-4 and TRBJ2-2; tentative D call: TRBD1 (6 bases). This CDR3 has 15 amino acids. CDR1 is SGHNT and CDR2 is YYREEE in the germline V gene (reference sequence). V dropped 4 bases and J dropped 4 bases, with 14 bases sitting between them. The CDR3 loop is CASSTRQEFTGELFF. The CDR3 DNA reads TGTGCCAGCAGCACCCGACAGGAATTCACCGGGGAGCTGTTTTTT.

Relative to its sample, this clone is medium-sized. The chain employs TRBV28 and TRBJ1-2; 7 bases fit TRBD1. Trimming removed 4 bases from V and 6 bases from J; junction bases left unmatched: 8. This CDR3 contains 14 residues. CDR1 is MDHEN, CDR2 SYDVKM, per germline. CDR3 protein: CASSSPSGQHGYTF. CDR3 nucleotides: TGTGCCAGCAGTTCCCCCTCGGGACAGCATGGCTACACCTTC.

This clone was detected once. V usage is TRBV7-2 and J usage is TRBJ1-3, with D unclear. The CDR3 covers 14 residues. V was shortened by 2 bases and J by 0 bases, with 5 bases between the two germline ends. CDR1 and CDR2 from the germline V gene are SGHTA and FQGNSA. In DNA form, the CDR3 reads TGTGCCAGCAGCTTATCTAGCTCTGGAAACACCATATATTTT. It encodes CASSLSSSGNTIYF.

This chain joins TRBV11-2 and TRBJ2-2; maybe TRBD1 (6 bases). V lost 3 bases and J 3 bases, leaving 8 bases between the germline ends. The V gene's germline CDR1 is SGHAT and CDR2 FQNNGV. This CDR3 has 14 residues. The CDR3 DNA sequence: TGTGCCAGCAGCTTGTACAGGGACACCGGGGAGCTGTTTTTT. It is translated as CASSLYRDTGELFF.

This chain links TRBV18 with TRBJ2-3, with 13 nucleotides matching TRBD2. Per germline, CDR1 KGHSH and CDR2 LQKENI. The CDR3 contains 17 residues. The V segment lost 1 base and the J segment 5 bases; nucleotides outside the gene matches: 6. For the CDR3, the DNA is TGTGCCAGCTCACCACAAGGACTAGCGGGAGCTAGAGATACGCAGTATTTT. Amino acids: CASSPQGLAGARDTQYF.

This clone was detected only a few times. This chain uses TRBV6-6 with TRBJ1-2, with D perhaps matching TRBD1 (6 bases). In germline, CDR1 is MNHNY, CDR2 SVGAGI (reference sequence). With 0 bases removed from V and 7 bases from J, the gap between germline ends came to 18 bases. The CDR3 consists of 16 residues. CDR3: CASSYSGVGARGGYTF. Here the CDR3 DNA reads TGTGCCAGCAGTTACTCGGGAGTGGGGGCCCGAGGTGGCTACACCTTC.

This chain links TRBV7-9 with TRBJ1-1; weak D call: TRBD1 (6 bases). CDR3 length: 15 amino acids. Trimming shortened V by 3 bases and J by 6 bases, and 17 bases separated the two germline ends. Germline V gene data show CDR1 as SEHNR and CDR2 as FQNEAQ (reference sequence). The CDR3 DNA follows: TGTGCCAGCAGCTTTACCCCTACAGGGTCCGCTGAAGCTTTCTTT. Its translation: CASSFTPTGSAEAFF.

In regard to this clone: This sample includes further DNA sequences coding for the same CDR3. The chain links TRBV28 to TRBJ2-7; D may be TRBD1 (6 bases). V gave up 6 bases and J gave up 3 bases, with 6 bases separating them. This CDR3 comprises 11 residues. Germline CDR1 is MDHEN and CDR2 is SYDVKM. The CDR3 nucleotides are TGTGCCAGCAGACAGGGCTACGAGCAGTACTTC. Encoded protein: CASRQGYEQYF.

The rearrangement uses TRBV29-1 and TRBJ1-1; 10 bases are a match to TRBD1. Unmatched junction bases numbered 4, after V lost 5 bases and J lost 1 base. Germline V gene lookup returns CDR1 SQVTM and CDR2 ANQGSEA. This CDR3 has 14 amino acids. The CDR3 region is CSVFGDRGNTEAFF. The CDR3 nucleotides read TGCAGCGTTTTTGGGGACAGGGGGAACACTGAAGCTTTCTTT. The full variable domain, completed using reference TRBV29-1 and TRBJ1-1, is SAVISQKPSRDICQRGTSLTIQCQVDSQVTMMFWYRQQPGQSLTLIATANQGSEATYESGFVIDKFPISRPNLTFSTLTVSNMSPEDSSIYLCSVFGDRGNTEAFFGQGTRLTVV.

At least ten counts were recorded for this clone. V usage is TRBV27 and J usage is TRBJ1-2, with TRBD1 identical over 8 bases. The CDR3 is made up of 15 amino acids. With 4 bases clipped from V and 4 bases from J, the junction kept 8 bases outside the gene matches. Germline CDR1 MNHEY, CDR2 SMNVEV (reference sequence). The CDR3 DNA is TGTGCCAGCAGTTCCGGACAGGGCGGCGCCTATGGCTACACCTTC. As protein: CASSSGQGGAYGYTF.

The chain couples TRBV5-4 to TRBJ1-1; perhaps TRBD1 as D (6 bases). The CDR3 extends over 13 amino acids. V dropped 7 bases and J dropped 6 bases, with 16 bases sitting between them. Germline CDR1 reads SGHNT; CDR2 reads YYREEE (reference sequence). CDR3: CASGGTSGAEAFF. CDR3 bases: TGTGCCAGCGGAGGGACATCCGGAGCTGAAGCTTTCTTT.

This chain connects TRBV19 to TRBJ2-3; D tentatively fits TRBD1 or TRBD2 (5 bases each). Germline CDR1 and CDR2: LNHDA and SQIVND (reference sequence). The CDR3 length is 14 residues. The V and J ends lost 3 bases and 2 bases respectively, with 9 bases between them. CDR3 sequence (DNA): TGTGCCAGTAGTATCGGGACGGCCACAGATACGCAGTATTTT. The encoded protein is CASSIGTATDTQYF.